The 14 T cell receptor beta chains given below trace back to one sample, sequenced in a study of long-term antiretroviral therapy in people with HIV. A v3.0 immunoSEQ assay was performed at survey level. TCRdb's table, derived via immunoSEQ multiplex PCR, lists solely in-frame clones and lacks some. Of about 12,000 clones in the sample, roughly 79% were seen once. The source was unsorted PBMCs, collected 0.8 years before starting antiretroviral therapy. Receptors were obtained from a woman in her forties with HIV.

The rearrangement uses TRBV2 and TRBJ1-5, with D uncertain. CDR1 is SNHLY, CDR2 FYNNEI, per germline. Trimming cost V 6 bases and J 1 base, with 13 bases left between them. The CDR3 runs 15 residues. CDR3 residues: CASSYEGGSNQPQHF. The CDR3 DNA reads TGTGCCAGCAGCTATGAAGGCGGGAGCAATCAGCCCCAGCATTTT.

In its sample, this clone was seen once. The chain employs TRBV28 and TRBJ2-7; the D is unclear. V lost 3 bases to trimming and J lost 2 bases, with 5 bases between them. The CDR3 spans 12 residues. Germline V gene sequence: CDR1 MDHEN, CDR2 SYDVKM. The CDR3 region is CASSFSPYEQYF. CDR3 DNA: TGTGCCAGCAGTTTTAGTCCCTACGAGCAGTACTTC.

The chain links TRBV5-1 to TRBJ2-3; D possibly corresponds to TRBD2 (6 bases). Trimming removed 5 bases from V and 0 bases from J, with 16 bases in between. The CDR3 is 16 amino acids. Looked up from germline, CDR1 is SGHRS and CDR2 is YFSETQ. The CDR3 sequence is CASSDARDSSTDTQYF. In DNA form, the CDR3 reads TGCGCCAGCAGTGACGCACGGGACTCTAGCACAGATACGCAGTATTTT.

V is TRBV27 and J is TRBJ1-1; 8 positions match TRBD1. The ends lost 7 bases at V and 5 bases at J; junction bases unmatched: 6. This CDR3 is 13 amino acids long. Germline CDR1 reads MNHEY; CDR2 reads SMNVEV (reference sequence). The CDR3 region is CASTPGGRTEAFF. CDR3 coding DNA: TGTGCCAGCACCCCAGGGGGCCGGACTGAAGCTTTCTTT.

The chain carries TRBV27 and TRBJ2-4; weak D call: TRBD1 (5 bases). The CDR3 has 15 amino acids. Germline lookup yields CDR1 MNHEY and CDR2 SMNVEV (reference sequence). The germline V and J ends were trimmed by 5 bases and 3 bases, with 14 bases remaining between them. CDR3 sequence (DNA): TGTGCCAGCAGTCTGACAGCACACAACAAAAACATTCAGTACTTC. Translated: CASSLTAHNKNIQYF.

In this sample, this clone turned up a few times. This sequence joins TRBV4-3 and TRBJ2-2, with D perhaps TRBD2 (5 bases). V was shortened by 4 bases and J by 3 bases, with 15 bases between the two germline ends. This CDR3 has 16 residues. Germline values: CDR1 LGHNA, CDR2 YSLEER. The CDR3 nucleotides are TGCGCCAGCAGCCGCGTGCCGACTATGGACACCGGGGAGCTGTTTTTT. Encoded protein: CASSRVPTMDTGELFF.

The J gene is TRBJ1-4, the V gene TRBV6-4; no definite D call. Looked up from germline, CDR1 is MRHNA and CDR2 is SNTAGT. The CDR3 length is 13 residues. V was pared by 4 bases and J by 6 bases, with 9 bases between. Here the CDR3 DNA reads TGTGCCAGCAGTGGGGTGGGGTATGAAAAACTGTTTTTT. This translates into CASSGVGYEKLFF.

The chain joins TRBV27 to TRBJ2-5; 13 bases map to TRBD2. Germline lookup yields CDR1 MNHEY and CDR2 SMNVEV (reference sequence). V lost 2 bases and J lost 2; bases outside the gene matches: 2. The length of the CDR3 is 16 residues. CDR3 amino acids: CASSLGTSGVQETQYF. The CDR3 bases are TGTGCCAGCAGTTTAGGGACTAGCGGGGTTCAAGAGACCCAGTACTTC.

This clone has just a few counts. The chain carries TRBV6-1 and TRBJ2-2; D unresolved. V gave up 3 bases and J gave up 1 base, with 9 bases separating them. The CDR3 covers 15 residues. Germline CDR1 is MNHNS and CDR2 is SASEGT. Here the CDR3 reads CASSDGQWNTGELFF. In DNA, the CDR3 is TGTGCCAGCAGTGACGGGCAGTGGAACACCGGGGAGCTGTTTTTT.

The V call is TRBV5-8, the J call TRBJ2-3; D is unresolved. Trimming took 0 bases from V and 5 from J, leaving 1 base between them. In germline, CDR1 is SGHTS, CDR2 YDEGEE. The CDR3 is 11 residues long. In DNA form, the CDR3 reads TGTGCCAGCAGCTTGGGAGATACGCAGTATTTT. It encodes CASSLGDTQYF.

This clone was counted only a few times. This chain joins TRBV4-1 and TRBJ2-7; 9 nucleotides line up with TRBD2. Trimming cost V 5 bases and J 6 bases; bases outside gene matches: 17. CDR3 length: 17 amino acids. Germline-derived CDR1 and CDR2 are MGHRA and YSYEKL. The CDR3 region is CASSGHKSAGGPPEQYF. In nucleotides, the CDR3 is TGCGCCAGCAGCGGACATAAATCAGCGGGAGGCCCCCCCGAGCAGTACTTC.

This clone is labeled as medium-sized. The rearrangement links TRBV6-5 to TRBJ2-7, with TRBD1 identical over 9 bases. The germline V gene has CDR1 MNHEY and CDR2 SVGAGI. V dropped 4 bases and J dropped 4; count of bases not matched to a gene: 5. The CDR3 consists of 14 residues. CDR3: CASSLTDRGYEQYF. The CDR3 coding sequence is TGTGCCAGCAGTTTAACGGACAGGGGTTACGAGCAGTACTTC.

This chain connects TRBV11-3 to TRBJ2-1, with TRBD2 matching 13 bases. Trimming cost V 0 bases and J 9 bases; bases outside gene matches: 5. Germline V gene lookup returns CDR1 SGHNT and CDR2 YENEEA. CDR3 length: 16 amino acids. CDR3 residues: CASSLDGLAGVSEQFF. CDR3 nucleotides: TGTGCCAGCAGCTTAGACGGACTAGCGGGAGTTAGTGAGCAGTTCTTC. Based on the CDR3 plus reference TRBV11-3 and TRBJ2-1, the full variable domain is EAGVVQSPRYKIIEKKQPVAFWCNPISGHNTLYWYLQNLGQGPELLIRYENEEAVDDSQLPKDRFSAERLKGVDSTLKIQPAELGDSAVYLCASSLDGLAGVSEQFFGPGTRLTVL.

The chain joins TRBV5-1 to TRBJ2-5; a possible D gene is TRBD1 (6 bases). This CDR3 is built from 13 residues. Trimming took 0 bases from V and 4 from J, leaving 7 bases between them. Germline V gene sequence: CDR1 SGHRS, CDR2 YFSETQ. The CDR3 spells CASSLEGVETQYF. The CDR3 DNA is TGCGCCAGCAGCTTGGAGGGGGTAGAGACCCAGTACTTC.